These 31 T cell receptor beta chains were all obtained from the same sample, sequenced in a study of graft-versus-host responses after intestinal transplantation. These TCRs' antigens remain unknown. The repertoire was sequenced with immunoSEQ multiplex PCR; TCRdb's copy has only in-frame clones and lacks some. The table has 89,000 or so clones, around 83% seen once; the top ten hold 0.75% to 0.85%. The input for sequencing was unstimulated CD4+ T cells sorted from spleen or lymph node cells, taken before intestinal transplant. The origin of the receptors is a human donor who received an intestinal transplant.

The chain uses TRBV18 and TRBJ2-7, with TRBD1 as a possible D gene (5 bases). This CDR3 comprises 15 residues. Germline assignment: CDR1 KGHSH and CDR2 LQKENI. The V gene lost 2 bases and the J gene lost 3 bases, with 14 bases spanning the gap. For the CDR3, the DNA is TGTGCCAGCTCACCAACAGGAATCTATCTCTACGAGCAGTACTTC. As protein: CASSPTGIYLYEQYF. The full variable domain, completed using reference TRBV18 and TRBJ2-7, is NAGVMQNPRHLVRRRGQEARLRCSPMKGHSHVYWYRQLPEEGLKFMVYLQKENIIDESGMPKERFSAEFPKEGPSILRIQQVVRGDSAAYFCASSPTGIYLYEQYFGPGTRLTVT.

The chain has TRBV4-1 and TRBJ2-7; TRBD2 might be the D (5 bases). CDR1 is MGHRA and CDR2 is YSYEKL in the germline V gene. V lost 2 bases to trimming and J lost 3 bases, with 11 bases between them. This CDR3 has 14 amino acids. The CDR3 protein is CASSQLGKSYEQYF. The CDR3 DNA reads TGCGCCAGCAGCCAACTCGGGAAAAGCTACGAGCAGTACTTC.

This clone was counted a single time. The chain combines TRBV2 with TRBJ2-5, with a tentative D call TRBD2 (7 bases). The CDR3 totals 15 residues. Trimming took 0 bases from V and 7 from J, leaving 15 bases between them. The V gene's germline CDR1 is SNHLY and CDR2 FYNNEI. CDR3 DNA: TGTGCCAGCAGTGAAGCCCCCGGGGGGCTTGGGACCCAGTACTTC. This translates into CASSEAPGGLGTQYF.

The rearrangement links TRBV28 to TRBJ2-7; TRBD1 matches at 11 bases. There are 16 residues in the CDR3. Trimming took 5 bases from V and 7 from J; bases not matched to a gene: 13. Germline V gives CDR1 MDHEN, CDR2 SYDVKM. In nucleotides, the CDR3 is TGTGCCAGCAGTCCTTTTATTTGGACAGGGGGCGGGGAGCAGTACTTC. Translated, it gives CASSPFIWTGGGEQYF.

The chain links TRBV9 to TRBJ2-1; 11 bases fit TRBD2. Germline trimming cut 4 bases from V and 3 bases from J; bases unmatched to any gene: 3. CDR1 and CDR2 from the germline V gene are SGDLS and YYNGEE. The CDR3 length is 15 residues. The CDR3 DNA reads TGTGCCAGCAGCTCCGGGACTAGCGGCTACAATGAGCAGTTCTTC. Residues: CASSSGTSGYNEQFF.

This chain links TRBV7-9 with TRBJ2-3; D is unresolved. This CDR3 region has 14 residues. Germline assignment: CDR1 SEHNR and CDR2 FQNEAQ (reference sequence). V was cut by 3 bases and J by 2 bases, with 9 bases left in between. CDR3 in DNA: TGTGCCAGCAGCTTGGTCTCCTACACAGATACGCAGTATTTT. This sequence encodes CASSLVSYTDTQYF.

This clone showed up just once. CDR3 coding DNA: TGTGCCAGCAGCTTAGGTGGAGGGGAGACCCAGTACTTC. Its protein product is CASSLGGGETQYF. This chain joins TRBV7-9 and TRBJ2-5; TRBD2 might be the D (6 bases). CDR1 is SEHNR and CDR2 is FQNEAQ in the germline V gene (reference sequence). Deletions cut 1 base from V and 5 bases from J, with 8 bases between. The CDR3 consists of 13 residues.

This chain joins TRBV5-1 and TRBJ2-7; TRBD1 agrees at 7 bases. Germline lookup yields CDR1 SGHRS and CDR2 YFSETQ. This CDR3 is 15 amino acids long. With V trimmed by 4 bases and J by 1 base, 8 bases remained unmatched. Written as DNA, the CDR3 is TGCGCCAGCAGCACCTGGGACAGCCAATCCTACGAGCAGTACTTC. Protein sequence: CASSTWDSQSYEQYF. Based on the CDR3 plus reference TRBV5-1 and TRBJ2-7, the full variable domain is KAGVTQTPRYLIKTRGQQVTLSCSPISGHRSVSWYQQTPGQGLQFLFEYFSETQRNKGNFPGRFSGRQFSNSRSEMNVSTLELGDSALYLCASSTWDSQSYEQYFGPGTRLTVT.

The J gene is TRBJ1-5, the V gene TRBV7-8, with D possibly matching TRBD1 (5 bases). The length of the CDR3 is 17 residues. Per the germline V gene, CDR1 is SGHVS and CDR2 is FQNEAQ. V was clipped by 3 bases and J by 1 base, with 16 bases between them. The CDR3 DNA follows: TGTGCCAGCAGCTTGAGTCCCACTCGGGGGAGCAATCAGCCCCAGCATTTT. Its protein product is CASSLSPTRGSNQPQHF.

J is TRBJ2-5 and V is TRBV28; D is undetermined. Germline V lookup: CDR1 MDHEN, CDR2 SYDVKM. The V and J ends lost 5 bases and 0 bases respectively, with 22 bases between them. CDR3 length: 18 amino acids. The DNA for the CDR3 is TGTGCCAGCAGTCCGTCCCTGTCATGGGCTACGTACCAAGAGACCCAGTACTTC. Its protein product is CASSPSLSWATYQETQYF. The whole variable domain, remainder taken from reference TRBV28 and TRBJ2-5, is DVKVTQSSRYLVKRTGEKVFLECVQDMDHENMFWYRQDPGLGLRLIYFSYDVKMKEKGDIPEGYSVSREKKERFSLILESASTNQTSMYLCASSPSLSWATYQETQYFGPGTRLLVL.

This rearrangement joins TRBV6-5 to TRBJ2-5; maybe TRBD1 (7 bases). Trimming took 2 bases from V and 5 from J, leaving 15 bases between them. Looked up from germline, CDR1 is MNHEY and CDR2 is SVGAGI. CDR3 size: 15 residues. This CDR3 reads CASSYQGGVWETQYF. CDR3 coding DNA: TGTGCCAGCAGTTACCAGGGGGGAGTCTGGGAGACCCAGTACTTC.

CDR3 sequence: CASRGGGNSPLHF. CDR3 sequence (DNA): TGTGCCAGCCGAGGGGGGGGAAATTCACCCCTCCACTTT. The chain employs TRBV2 and TRBJ1-6; a weak D match, TRBD1 (6 bases). CDR1 and CDR2 (germline): SNHLY, FYNNEI. This CDR3 comprises 13 residues. V dropped 8 bases and J dropped 7 bases, with 12 bases sitting between them.

This clone was observed a handful of times. The genes are TRBV7-9 and TRBJ2-1; 8 bases match TRBD2. This CDR3 contains 15 residues. V lost 3 bases to trimming and J lost 6 bases; unmatched junction nucleotides: 7. Germline V lookup: CDR1 SEHNR, CDR2 FQNEAQ (reference sequence). In nucleotides, the CDR3 is TGTGCCAGCAGCTTCCGCGGGGGGCTGGGCAATGAGCAGTTCTTC. Its protein is CASSFRGGLGNEQFF.

This chain links TRBV2 with TRBJ1-5; TRBD1 agrees at 7 bases. CDR3 size: 13 residues. After removal of 7 bases from V and 4 bases from J, the junction contained 4 bases not matched to a gene. CDR1 SNHLY and CDR2 FYNNEI come from the germline V gene. CDR3 DNA sequence: TGTGCCAGCAATAACAGGGGAAATCAGCCCCAGCATTTT. Translation: CASNNRGNQPQHF.

The chain couples TRBV28 to TRBJ2-7, with TRBD1 matching 7 bases. The length of the CDR3 is 12 residues. J lost 6 bases, V lost 4 bases, and 3 bases had no gene match. CDR1 and CDR2 (germline): MDHEN, SYDVKM. Written as DNA, the CDR3 is TGTGCCAGCAGTTCAGACAGGGCCGAGCAGTACTTC. Translating gives CASSSDRAEQYF.

CDR3 sequence (DNA): TGTGCCAGCAGCAACCGTGACAGGGATTCGTACGAGCAGTACTTC. This codes for CASSNRDRDSYEQYF. The chain combines TRBV21-1 with TRBJ2-7; the table's D call, TRBD1, was not checked against the DNA. TRBV21-1 is a pseudogene locus. The CDR3 spans 15 residues.

J is TRBJ2-3 and V is TRBV4-2, with 11 bases aligning to TRBD2. V gave up 0 bases and J gave up 6 bases; unmatched junction bases: 5. The germline V gene has CDR1 LGHNA and CDR2 YNFKEQ. The length of the CDR3 is 16 residues. The CDR3 spells CASSQELAGVLDTQYF. The CDR3 DNA reads TGTGCCAGCAGCCAAGAACTAGCGGGGGTCCTCGATACGCAGTATTTT.

As concerns this clone: The same CDR3 can be traced to other DNA sequences in this sample. The rearrangement joins TRBV2 to TRBJ1-1; D remains ambiguous. The CDR3 consists of 13 residues. From germline, CDR1 is SNHLY and CDR2 FYNNEI. The germline V and J ends were trimmed by 8 bases and 1 base, with 11 bases remaining between them. In nucleotides, the CDR3 is TGTGCCAGCTCGTACAGACCGAACACTGAAGCTTTCTTT. Translated: CASSYRPNTEAFF.

This sequence joins TRBV5-1 and TRBJ1-1; 7 nucleotides match TRBD1. J lost 7 bases, V lost 2 bases, and 11 bases had no gene match. The CDR3 runs to 15 residues. Looked up from germline, CDR1 is SGHRS and CDR2 is YFSETQ. The CDR3 DNA reads TGCGCCAGCAGCTTTAGTGACAGGGCGGCTATTGAAGCTTTCTTT. Protein: CASSFSDRAAIEAFF.

This rearrangement joins TRBV2 to TRBJ2-4; TRBD2 agrees at 8 bases. The CDR3 spans 15 residues. Germline V gives CDR1 SNHLY, CDR2 FYNNEI. Trimming removed 3 bases from V and 8 bases from J; junction bases left unmatched: 9. The CDR3 DNA follows: TGTGCCAGCAGTGACCCCCCGGGGGGGGTCGACATTCAGTACTTC. This codes for CASSDPPGGVDIQYF.

The chain couples TRBV15 to TRBJ1-4; TRBD1 is a possible D gene (5 bases). CDR1 is LNHNV, CDR2 YYDKDF, per germline (reference sequence). V was trimmed by 1 base and J by 6 bases, leaving 12 bases between them. The CDR3 runs to 15 residues. For the CDR3, the DNA is TGTGCCACCAGCAGAGCGGGTCCGGGGGATGAAAAACTGTTTTTT. This gives the protein CATSRAGPGDEKLFF.

This chain links TRBV5-6 with TRBJ2-5, with 7 nucleotides matching TRBD1. CDR3 length: 13 amino acids. CDR1 SGHDT and CDR2 YYEEEE come from the germline V gene. With V trimmed by 3 bases and J by 4 bases, 3 bases remained unmatched. CDR3 nucleotide sequence: TGTGCCAGCAGCTCGACAGGGACAGAGACCCAGTACTTC. It specifies CASSSTGTETQYF.

For the CDR3, the DNA is TGTGCCAGCAGTTCGGACATATACAATGAGCAGTTCTTC. It codes for CASSSDIYNEQFF. The chain carries TRBV28 and TRBJ2-1; TRBD1 is a possible D gene (5 bases). CDR1 and CDR2 (germline): MDHEN, SYDVKM. V was shortened by 4 bases and J by 4 bases, with 8 bases between the two germline ends. The CDR3 is 13 residues long.

The genes are TRBV9 and TRBJ1-5; D gene uncertain. Germline V CDR1 and CDR2: SGDLS, YYNGEE. V was pared by 0 bases and J by 8 bases, with 9 bases between. This CDR3 has 13 residues. In DNA, the CDR3 is TGTGCCAGCAGCGTAGTTCCCGGGGAGCCCCAGCATTTT. Encoded protein: CASSVVPGEPQHF.

The chain recombines TRBV6-5 with TRBJ2-1; TRBD2 matches at 9 bases. Trimming took 6 bases from V and 6 from J; bases not matched to a gene: 3. Germline-derived CDR1 and CDR2 are MNHEY and SVGAGI. This CDR3 region has 13 residues. The CDR3 nucleotides read TGTGCCAGCAGCTTAGCGGGAGTCAATGAGCAGTTCTTC. Its protein product is CASSLAGVNEQFF.

The chain carries TRBV18 and TRBJ1-1; D gene uncertain. Trimming cost V 5 bases and J 5 bases, with 12 bases left between them. CDR1 KGHSH and CDR2 LQKENI come from the germline V gene. This CDR3 has 13 residues. The CDR3: CASSTRTGTEAFF. CDR3 bases: TGTGCCAGCTCAACCCGGACGGGAACTGAAGCTTTCTTT.

This clone was counted once. The genes are TRBV5-1 and TRBJ2-1, with 8 bases fitting TRBD2. The CDR3 contains 15 residues. Germline CDR1 and CDR2: SGHRS and YFSETQ. V lost 6 bases, J lost 8 bases, and 13 bases stayed unmatched. CDR3 DNA: TGCGCCAGCAACCCGGAACCAAGCGGGAGCTATGAGCAGTTCTTC. Amino acids: CASNPEPSGSYEQFF. Full variable domain (missing parts from reference TRBV5-1 and TRBJ2-1): KAGVTQTPRYLIKTRGQQVTLSCSPISGHRSVSWYQQTPGQGLQFLFEYFSETQRNKGNFPGRFSGRQFSNSRSEMNVSTLELGDSALYLCASNPEPSGSYEQFFGPGTRLTVL.

DNA for the CDR3: TGTGCCAGCAGCTTAGACCTATCGGGGACAACCCCCGGGGAGCTGTTTTTT. Protein product: CASSLDLSGTTPGELFF. This chain connects TRBV7-8 to TRBJ2-2; a weak D match, TRBD1 (6 bases). Trimming removed 1 base from V and 6 bases from J, with 18 bases in between. Germline V gene sequence: CDR1 SGHVS, CDR2 FQNEAQ. The CDR3 is 17 residues long.

This clone has only a few counts. The chain uses TRBV13 and TRBJ2-5, with 9 bases fitting TRBD2. The length of the CDR3 is 17 residues. Germline CDR1 reads PRHDT; CDR2 reads FYEKMQ (reference sequence). The junction had 11 bases not matched to a gene; V was cut back by 6 bases and J by 0 bases. CDR3 residues: CASSATTSGSNQETQYF. The DNA of the CDR3 is TGTGCCAGCAGTGCCACGACTAGCGGTAGCAACCAAGAGACCCAGTACTTC.

This clone was detected a few times. The V and J genes are TRBV28 and TRBJ2-1; 9 nucleotides align to TRBD2. This CDR3 region has 14 residues. Trimming took 10 bases from V and 7 from J; bases not matched to a gene: 11. Looked up from germline, CDR1 is MDHEN and CDR2 is SYDVKM. CDR3 sequence: CATLGLAGFNEQFF. CDR3 DNA: TGTGCCACTTTAGGGCTAGCGGGATTTAATGAGCAGTTCTTC.

The V call is TRBV6-1, the J call TRBJ1-5; D gene unclear. CDR1 is MNHNS and CDR2 is SASEGT in the germline V gene. V was trimmed by 9 bases and J by 3 bases, leaving 12 bases between them. The CDR3 consists of 13 residues. CDR3 region: CASTGNTNQPQHF. Written as DNA, the CDR3 is TGTGCCAGTACTGGTAATACCAATCAGCCCCAGCATTTT.